This record looks at one T cell receptor (beta chain) sequence and its context. Its antigen is unknown. This sample was taken from a study of shared clonotypes between healthy human individuals. Study summary: Per-donor plates numbered three CD4 naive, three CD4 memory, two CD8 naive and one CD8 memory. Study results and limitations: Four donors shared approximately 5% of their naive CD4 clonotypes.

Researchers partitioned CD4+ cells into CD45RA+ naive and CD45RA-negative memory subsets. CDR1 and CDR2 (germline): SEHNR, FQNEAQ (reference sequence). The V end was cut by 5 bases, the J end by 3 bases, with 13 bases between. The CDR3 contains 15 residues. Once extracted for a subset, genomic DNA was divided evenly among several immunoSEQ plates. The method was immunoSEQ multiplex PCR; TCRdb's version includes in-frame clones alone and lacks a portion of them. Of more than 2,000,000 clones in the sample, approximately 95% were seen once. V gene TRBV7-9 combines with J gene TRBJ1-4; tentative D call: TRBD1 (5 bases). The material sequenced was naive CD4+ T cells from PBMCs. The subset: CD45RA+ positively selected. The origin of this receptor is a man between 18 and 29 years old in good health. Some clones in this sample may be carry-over from other donors' samples. CDR3 sequence reads: CASSRDSPSNEKLFF. In DNA, the CDR3 is TGTGCCAGCAGCCGAGACAGCCCTTCTAATGAAAAACTGTTTTTT.